These 9 T cell receptor beta chains came from one sample sequenced in a study of CD8 T cells in Susac syndrome. Reverse transcription of roughly 0.5 to 1 ug RNA was carried out with random hexamers. TCRdb recomputed calls from the immunoSEQ multiplex PCR reads with MiXCR, one row per CDR3 protein. This table has approximately 170,000 distinct CDR3 sequences, roughly 93% appearing once. The sequencing input was CD4+ T cells from PBMCs. Receptor source: a human donor in good health.

This chain uses TRBV5-1 with TRBJ2-7; D perhaps matches TRBD2 (5 bases). Deletions cut 0 bases from V and 5 bases from J, with 12 bases between. The CDR3 has 14 residues. Germline V gene data show CDR1 as SGHRS and CDR2 as YFSETQ. The CDR3 here is CASSLDEGWDEQYF. For the CDR3, the DNA is TGCGCCAGCAGCTTGGACGAGGGTTGGGACGAGCAGTACTTC.

The chain's CDR3 is CASSQTGSTDTQYF. The DNA of the CDR3 is TGTGCCAGCAGCCAGACGGGGAGCACAGATACGCAGTATTTT. The genes are TRBV9 and TRBJ2-3; weak D call: TRBD2 (5 bases). Germline V lookup: CDR1 SGDLS, CDR2 YYNGEE. The length of the CDR3 is 14 residues. V was pared by 4 bases and J by 0 bases, with 9 bases between.

The chain combines TRBV2 with TRBJ2-5; D gene unclear. V lost 7 bases and J lost 2, with 11 bases in between. CDR3 length equals 13 residues. CDR1 is SNHLY, CDR2 FYNNEI, per germline. CDR3 in DNA: TGTGCCAGCACAGCCCGCAGACAAGAGACCCAGTACTTC. Its protein product is CASTARRQETQYF. Full variable domain (rest looked up from reference TRBV2 and TRBJ2-5): EPEVTQTPSHQVTQMGQEVILRCVPISNHLYFYWYRQILGQKVEFLVSFYNNEISEKSEIFDDQFSVERPDGSNFTLKIRSTKLEDSAMYFCASTARRQETQYFGPGTRLLVL.

The chain is built from TRBV19 and TRBJ2-2; D not certain. V lost 5 bases and J 3 bases, leaving 10 bases between the germline ends. The germline gives CDR1 LNHDA, CDR2 SQIVND (reference sequence). The CDR3 spans 14 residues. The CDR3: CASSLLQDTGELFF. Written as DNA, the CDR3 is TGTGCCAGTAGTCTACTACAAGACACCGGGGAGCTGTTTTTT.

The genes are TRBV6-5 and TRBJ1-1, with D perhaps TRBD1 (5 bases). The CDR3 consists of 13 residues. The germline V gene encodes CDR1 MNHEY and CDR2 SVGAGI. Trimming left V 2 bases short and J 11 bases short, with 15 bases between. The CDR3 sequence: CASSYGRPGGAFF. The CDR3 nucleotides are TGTGCCAGCAGTTACGGCCGGCCTGGGGGTGCTTTCTTT.

The chain couples TRBV2 to TRBJ2-1, with D unclear. This CDR3 is 12 amino acids long. Trimming pared 10 bases from V and 6 bases from J, leaving 13 bases between. Germline V gene sequence: CDR1 SNHLY, CDR2 FYNNEI. CDR3 loop: CATTGRGNEQFF. The CDR3 nucleotides are TGTGCCACCACCGGTAGAGGCAATGAGCAGTTCTTC.

This chain links TRBV7-2 with TRBJ1-1; D call uncertain. This CDR3 comprises 16 residues. Trimming removed 1 base at V and 0 bases at J, with 12 bases between. CDR1 and CDR2 (germline): SGHTA, FQGNSA. CDR3 coding DNA: TGTGCCAGCAGCTTAGGTGGAGGCGGCATGAACACTGAAGCTTTCTTT. It is translated as CASSLGGGGMNTEAFF.

This clonotype was counted once. The DNA of the CDR3 is TGTGCCAGCAGCGGAGCACTCCGTAACTCTGGGGCCAACGTCCTGACTTTC. Its protein product is CASSGALRNSGANVLTF. The chain combines TRBV9 with TRBJ2-6; D gene unclear. CDR1 is SGDLS, CDR2 YYNGEE, per germline. The V end was cut by 3 bases, the J end by 0 bases, with 13 bases between. The CDR3 has 17 amino acids.

The chain has TRBV6-6 and TRBJ1-1, with 10 bases identical to TRBD1. The CDR3 spans 14 residues. V shed 6 bases and J 8 bases; nucleotides not matched to a gene: 9. Germline-derived CDR1 and CDR2 are MNHNY and SVGAGI (reference sequence). In nucleotides, the CDR3 is TGTGCCAGCAGCGACCCCAGGACAGGGGGAGAAGCTTTCTTT. It translates to CASSDPRTGGEAFF.